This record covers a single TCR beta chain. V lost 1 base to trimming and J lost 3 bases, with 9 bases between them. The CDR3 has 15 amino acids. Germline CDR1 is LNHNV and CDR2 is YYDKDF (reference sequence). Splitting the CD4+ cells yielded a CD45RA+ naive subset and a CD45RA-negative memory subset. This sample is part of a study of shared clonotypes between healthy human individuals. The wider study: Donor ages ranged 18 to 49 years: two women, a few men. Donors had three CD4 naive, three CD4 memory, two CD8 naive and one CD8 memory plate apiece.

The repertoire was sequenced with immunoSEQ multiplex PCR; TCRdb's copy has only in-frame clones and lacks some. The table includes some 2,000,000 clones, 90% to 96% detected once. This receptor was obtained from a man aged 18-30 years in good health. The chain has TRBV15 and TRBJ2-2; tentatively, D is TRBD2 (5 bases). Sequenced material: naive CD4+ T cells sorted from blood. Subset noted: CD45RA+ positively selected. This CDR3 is CATSRVMGDTGELFF. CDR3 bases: TGTGCCACCAGCAGAGTAATGGGAGACACCGGGGAGCTGTTTTTT.